The clone carrying this TCR beta chain was picked up a small number of times. Donors were healthy Caucasian individuals from Russia aged about 6 to 90. This specimen comes from a study of blood T cells in healthy people across ages. The CDR3 sequence is 16 residues long. The germline CDR1 and CDR2 sequences are SGHRS and YFSETQ. Trimming shortened V by 0 bases and J by 0 bases, and 11 bases separated the two germline ends. Through a sample-barcoded 5' primer and a J-beta primer mix, a second PCR was run for roughly 6 to 11 cycles. One entry per CDR3 protein, called by TCRdb with MiXCR from the 5' RACE reads. The sample lists around 320,000 distinct CDR3 sequences, roughly 29% occurring once.

This receptor was obtained from an older woman in good health. Sequencing was performed on blood. This rearrangement joins TRBV5-1 to TRBJ2-3; a possible D gene is TRBD1 (5 bases). CDR3 in amino acids: CASSLGGGPSTDTQYF. The DNA for the CDR3 is TGCGCCAGCAGCTTGGGGGGCGGTCCTAGCACAGATACGCAGTATTTT.